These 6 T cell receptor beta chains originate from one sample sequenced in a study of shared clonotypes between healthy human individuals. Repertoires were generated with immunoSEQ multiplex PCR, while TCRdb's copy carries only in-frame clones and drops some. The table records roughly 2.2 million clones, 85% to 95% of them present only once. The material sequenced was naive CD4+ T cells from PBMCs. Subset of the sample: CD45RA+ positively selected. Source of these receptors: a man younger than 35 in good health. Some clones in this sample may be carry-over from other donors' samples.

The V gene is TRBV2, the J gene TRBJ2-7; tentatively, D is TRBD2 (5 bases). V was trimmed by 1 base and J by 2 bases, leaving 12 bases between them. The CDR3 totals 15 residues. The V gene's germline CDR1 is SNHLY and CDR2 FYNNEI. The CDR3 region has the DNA TGTGCCAGCAGTGAAGGGGGAGCGATGGCCTACGAGCAGTACTTC. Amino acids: CASSEGGAMAYEQYF.

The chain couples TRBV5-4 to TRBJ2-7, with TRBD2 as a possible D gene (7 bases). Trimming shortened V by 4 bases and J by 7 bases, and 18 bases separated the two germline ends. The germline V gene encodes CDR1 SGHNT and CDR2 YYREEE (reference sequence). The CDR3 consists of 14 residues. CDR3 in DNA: TGTGCCAGCAGCCCTGGAGGGGGGGCCCGGGAGCAGTACTTC. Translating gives CASSPGGGAREQYF. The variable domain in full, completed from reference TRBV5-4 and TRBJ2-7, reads ETGVTQSPTHLIKTRGQQVTLRCSSQSGHNTVSWYQQALGQGPQFIFQYYREEENGRGNFPPRFSGLQFPNYSSELNVNALELDDSALYLCASSPGGGAREQYFGPGTRLTVT.

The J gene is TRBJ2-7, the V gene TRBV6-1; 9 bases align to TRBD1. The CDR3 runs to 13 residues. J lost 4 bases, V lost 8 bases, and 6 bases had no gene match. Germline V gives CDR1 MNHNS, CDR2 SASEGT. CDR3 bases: TGTGCCAGCCTCCCGGGACAGGGTTACGAGCAGTACTTC. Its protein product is CASLPGQGYEQYF.

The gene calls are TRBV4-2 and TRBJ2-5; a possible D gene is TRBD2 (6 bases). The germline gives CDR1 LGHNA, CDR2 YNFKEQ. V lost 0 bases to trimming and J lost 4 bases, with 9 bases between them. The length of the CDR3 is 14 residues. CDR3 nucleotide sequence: TGTGCCAGCAGCCAAGATGTGGGAGGAGAGACCCAGTACTTC. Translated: CASSQDVGGETQYF.

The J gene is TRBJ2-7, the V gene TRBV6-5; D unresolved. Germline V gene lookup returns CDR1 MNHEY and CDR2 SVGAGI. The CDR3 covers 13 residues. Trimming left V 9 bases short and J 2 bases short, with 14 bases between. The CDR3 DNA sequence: TGTGCCAGTCTCAGCCCATCCCCCTACGAGCAGTACTTC. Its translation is CASLSPSPYEQYF.

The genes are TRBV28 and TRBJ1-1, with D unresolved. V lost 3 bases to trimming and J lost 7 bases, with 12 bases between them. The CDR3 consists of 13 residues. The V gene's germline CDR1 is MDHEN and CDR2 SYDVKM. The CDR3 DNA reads TGTGCCAGCAGTTTCTTTTCAGGCGGTGAAGCTTTCTTT. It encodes CASSFFSGGEAFF.